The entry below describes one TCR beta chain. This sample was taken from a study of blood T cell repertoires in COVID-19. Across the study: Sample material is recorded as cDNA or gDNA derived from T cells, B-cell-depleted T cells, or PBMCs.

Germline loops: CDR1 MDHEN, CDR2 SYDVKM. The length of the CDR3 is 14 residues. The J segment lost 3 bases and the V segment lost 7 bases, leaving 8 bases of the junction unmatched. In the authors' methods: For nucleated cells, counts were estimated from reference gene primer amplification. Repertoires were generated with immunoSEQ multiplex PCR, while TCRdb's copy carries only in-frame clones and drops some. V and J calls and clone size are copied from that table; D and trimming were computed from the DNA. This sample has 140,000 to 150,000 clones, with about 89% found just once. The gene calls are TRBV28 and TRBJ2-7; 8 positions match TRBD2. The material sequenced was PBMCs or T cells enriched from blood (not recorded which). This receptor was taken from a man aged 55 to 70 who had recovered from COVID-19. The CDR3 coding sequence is TGTGCCAGCAAGGTAAGCGGGAGAGTCTACGAGCAGTACTTC. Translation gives CASKVSGRVYEQYF.